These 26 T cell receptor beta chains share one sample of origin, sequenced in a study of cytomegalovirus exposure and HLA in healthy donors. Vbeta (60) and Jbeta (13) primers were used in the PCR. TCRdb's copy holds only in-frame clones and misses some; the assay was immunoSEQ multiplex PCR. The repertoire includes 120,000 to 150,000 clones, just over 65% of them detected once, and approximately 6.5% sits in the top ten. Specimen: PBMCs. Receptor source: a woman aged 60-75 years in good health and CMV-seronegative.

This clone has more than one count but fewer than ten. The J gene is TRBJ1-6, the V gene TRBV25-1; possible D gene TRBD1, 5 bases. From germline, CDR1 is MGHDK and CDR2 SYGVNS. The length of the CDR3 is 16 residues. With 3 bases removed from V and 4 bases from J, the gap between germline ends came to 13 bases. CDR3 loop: CASSDAGKLYNSPLHF. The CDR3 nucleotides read TGTGCCAGCAGTGATGCAGGGAAACTATATAATTCACCCCTCCACTTT.

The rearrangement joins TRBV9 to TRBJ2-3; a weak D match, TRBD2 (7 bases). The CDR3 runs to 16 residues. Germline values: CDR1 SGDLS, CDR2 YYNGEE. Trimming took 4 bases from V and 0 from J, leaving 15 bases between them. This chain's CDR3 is CASSPLGGASTDTQYF. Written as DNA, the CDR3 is TGTGCCAGCAGCCCGTTGGGGGGGGCTAGCACAGATACGCAGTATTTT.

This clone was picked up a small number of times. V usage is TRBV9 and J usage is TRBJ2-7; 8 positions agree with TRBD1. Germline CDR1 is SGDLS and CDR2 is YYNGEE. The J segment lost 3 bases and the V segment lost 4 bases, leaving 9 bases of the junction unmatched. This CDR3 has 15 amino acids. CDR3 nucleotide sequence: TGTGCCAGCAGCCCGGGACAGGAAATTCACTACGAGCAGTACTTC. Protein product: CASSPGQEIHYEQYF.

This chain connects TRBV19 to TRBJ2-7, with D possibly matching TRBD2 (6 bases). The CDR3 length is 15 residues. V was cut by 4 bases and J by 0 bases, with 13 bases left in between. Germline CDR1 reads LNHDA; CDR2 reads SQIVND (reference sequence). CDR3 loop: CASSSNMGGSYEQYF. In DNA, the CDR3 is TGTGCCAGTAGTAGTAATATGGGGGGCTCCTACGAGCAGTACTTC.

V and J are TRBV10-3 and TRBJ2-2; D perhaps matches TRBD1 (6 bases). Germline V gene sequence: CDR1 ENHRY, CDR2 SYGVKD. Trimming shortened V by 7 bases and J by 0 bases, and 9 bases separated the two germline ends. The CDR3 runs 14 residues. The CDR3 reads CAINTGTNTGELFF. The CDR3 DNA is TGTGCCATCAACACAGGGACGAACACCGGGGAGCTGTTTTTT.

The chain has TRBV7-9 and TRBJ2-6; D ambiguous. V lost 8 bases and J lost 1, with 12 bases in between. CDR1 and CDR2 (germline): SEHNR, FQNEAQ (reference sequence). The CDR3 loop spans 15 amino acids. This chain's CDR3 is CASSDSLSGANVLTF. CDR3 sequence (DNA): TGTGCCAGCTCCGACTCTCTGTCTGGGGCCAACGTCCTGACTTTC.

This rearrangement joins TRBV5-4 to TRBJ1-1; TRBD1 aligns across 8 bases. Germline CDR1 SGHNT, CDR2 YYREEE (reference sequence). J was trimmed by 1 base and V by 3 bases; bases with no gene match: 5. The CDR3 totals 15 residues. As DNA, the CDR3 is TGTGCCAGCAGCTCCGGACAGGGCGGGAACACTGAAGCTTTCTTT. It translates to CASSSGQGGNTEAFF.

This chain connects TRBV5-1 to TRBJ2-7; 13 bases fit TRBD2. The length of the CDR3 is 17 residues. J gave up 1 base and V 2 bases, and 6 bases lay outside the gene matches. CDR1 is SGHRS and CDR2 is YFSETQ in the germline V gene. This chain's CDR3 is CASSFRLAGGSSYEQYF. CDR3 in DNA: TGCGCCAGCAGCTTTCGACTAGCGGGGGGCAGTTCCTACGAGCAGTACTTC.

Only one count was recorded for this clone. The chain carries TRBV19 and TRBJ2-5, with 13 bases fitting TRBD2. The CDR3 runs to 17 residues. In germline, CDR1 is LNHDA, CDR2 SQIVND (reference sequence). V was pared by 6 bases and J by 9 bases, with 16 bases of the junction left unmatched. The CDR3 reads CASRDTPGLAGLEAQYF. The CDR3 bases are TGTGCCAGTAGAGACACACCGGGACTAGCGGGGCTTGAGGCCCAGTACTTC.

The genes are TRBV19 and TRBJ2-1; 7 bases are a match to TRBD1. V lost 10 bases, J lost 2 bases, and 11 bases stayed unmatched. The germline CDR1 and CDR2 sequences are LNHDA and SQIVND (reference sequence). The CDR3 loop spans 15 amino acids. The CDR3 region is CATAATGLAYNEQFF. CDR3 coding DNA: TGTGCCACCGCGGCGACAGGGCTTGCCTACAATGAGCAGTTCTTC.

DNA for the CDR3: TGTGCCAGCAATCCCCCGGGGATCGGGGAGCTGTTTTTT. Encoded protein: CASNPPGIGELFF. The chain recombines TRBV28 with TRBJ2-2, with D tentatively TRBD2 (5 bases). Germline CDR1 MDHEN, CDR2 SYDVKM. The CDR3 runs to 13 residues. Trimming cost V 7 bases and J 7 bases, with 13 bases left between them.

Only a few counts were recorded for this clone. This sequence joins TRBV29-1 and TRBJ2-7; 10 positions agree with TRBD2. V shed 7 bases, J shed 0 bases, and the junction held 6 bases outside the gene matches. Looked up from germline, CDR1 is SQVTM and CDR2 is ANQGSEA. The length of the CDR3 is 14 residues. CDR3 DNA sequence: TGCAGCGCCGAACTAGCGGGGAACTCCTACGAGCAGTACTTC. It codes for CSAELAGNSYEQYF.

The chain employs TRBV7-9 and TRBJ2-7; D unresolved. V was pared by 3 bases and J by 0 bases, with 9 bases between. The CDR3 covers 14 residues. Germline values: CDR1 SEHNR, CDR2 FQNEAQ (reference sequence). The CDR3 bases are TGTGCCAGCAGCTTTGGCGGCAGCTCCTACGAGCAGTACTTC. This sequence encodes CASSFGGSSYEQYF.

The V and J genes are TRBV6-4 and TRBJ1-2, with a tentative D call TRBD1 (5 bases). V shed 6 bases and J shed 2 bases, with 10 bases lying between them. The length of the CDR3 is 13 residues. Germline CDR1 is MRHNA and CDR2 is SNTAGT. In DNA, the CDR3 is TGTGCCAGCAGCGGACAACCGAACTATGGCTACACCTTC. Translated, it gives CASSGQPNYGYTF.

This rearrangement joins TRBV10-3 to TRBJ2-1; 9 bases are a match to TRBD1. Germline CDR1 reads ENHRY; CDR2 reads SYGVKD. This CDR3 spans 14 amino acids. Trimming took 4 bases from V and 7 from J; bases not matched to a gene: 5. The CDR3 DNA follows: TGTGCCATCAGTGTAGGGACAGGGTGGAATGAGCAGTTCTTC. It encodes CAISVGTGWNEQFF.

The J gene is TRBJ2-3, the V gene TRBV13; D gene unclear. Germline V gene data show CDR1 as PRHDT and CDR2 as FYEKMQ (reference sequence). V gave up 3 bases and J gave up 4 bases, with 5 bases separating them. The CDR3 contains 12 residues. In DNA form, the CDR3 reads TGTGCCAGCAGCTTCCTAGCAGATACGCAGTATTTT. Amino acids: CASSFLADTQYF. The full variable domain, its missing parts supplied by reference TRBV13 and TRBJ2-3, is AAGVIQSPRHLIKEKRETATLKCYPIPRHDTVYWYQQGPGQDPQFLISFYEKMQSDKGSIPDRFSAQQFSDYHSELNMSSLELGDSALYFCASSFLADTQYFGPGTRLTVL.

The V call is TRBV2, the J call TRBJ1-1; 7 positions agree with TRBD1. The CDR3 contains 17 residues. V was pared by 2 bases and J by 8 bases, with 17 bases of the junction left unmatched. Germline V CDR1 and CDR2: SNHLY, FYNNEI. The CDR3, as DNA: TGTGCCAGCAGTGAAAGAGGTGGGGGACAGTTACGATTAGAAGCTTTCTTT. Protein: CASSERGGGQLRLEAFF.

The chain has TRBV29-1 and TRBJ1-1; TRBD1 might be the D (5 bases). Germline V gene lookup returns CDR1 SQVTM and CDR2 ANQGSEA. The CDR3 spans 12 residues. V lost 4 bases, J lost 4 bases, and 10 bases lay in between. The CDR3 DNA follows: TGCAGCGTTGTGGAGGGGATCACTGAAGCTTTCTTT. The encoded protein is CSVVEGITEAFF.

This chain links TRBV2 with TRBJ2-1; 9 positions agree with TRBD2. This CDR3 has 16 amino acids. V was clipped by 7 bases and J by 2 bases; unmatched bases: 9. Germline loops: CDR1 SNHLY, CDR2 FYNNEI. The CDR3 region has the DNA TGTGCCAGCATCCTGTTAGCGGGAGTAGCCTACAATGAGCAGTTCTTC. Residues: CASILLAGVAYNEQFF.

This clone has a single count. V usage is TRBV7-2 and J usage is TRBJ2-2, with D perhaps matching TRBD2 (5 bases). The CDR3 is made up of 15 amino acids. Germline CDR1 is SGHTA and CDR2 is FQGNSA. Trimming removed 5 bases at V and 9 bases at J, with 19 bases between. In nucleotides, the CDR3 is TGTGCCAGCAGCGTGACGCGGGTCGGTCCCCGGGAGCTGTTTTTT. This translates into CASSVTRVGPRELFF.

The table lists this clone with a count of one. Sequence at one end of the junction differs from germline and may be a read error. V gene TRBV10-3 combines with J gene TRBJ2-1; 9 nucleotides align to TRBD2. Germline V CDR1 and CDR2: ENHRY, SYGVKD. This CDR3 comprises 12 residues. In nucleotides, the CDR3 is TGTGCCATCAGTGACGGGGCGGGGGGGCCCGTCTTC. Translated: CAISDGAGGPVF.

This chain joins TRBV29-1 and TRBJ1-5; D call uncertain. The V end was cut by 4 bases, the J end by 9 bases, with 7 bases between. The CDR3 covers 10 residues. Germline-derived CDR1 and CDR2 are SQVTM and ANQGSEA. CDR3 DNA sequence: TGCAGCGTTGGTTCGGGGCCCCAGCATTTT. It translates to CSVGSGPQHF.

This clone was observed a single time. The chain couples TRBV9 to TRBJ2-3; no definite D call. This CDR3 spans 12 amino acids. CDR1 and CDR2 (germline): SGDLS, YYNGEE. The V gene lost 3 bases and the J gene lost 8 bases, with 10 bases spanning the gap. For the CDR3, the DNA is TGTGCCAGCAGCGGCGAGTCGGTTACGCAGTATTTT. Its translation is CASSGESVTQYF.

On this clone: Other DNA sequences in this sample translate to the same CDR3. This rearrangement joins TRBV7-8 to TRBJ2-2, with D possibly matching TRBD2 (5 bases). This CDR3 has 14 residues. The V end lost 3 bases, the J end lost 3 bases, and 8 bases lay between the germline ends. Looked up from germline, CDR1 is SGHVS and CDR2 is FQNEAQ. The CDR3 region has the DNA TGTGCCAGCAGCTTTCCTAGCCACACCGGGGAGCTGTTTTTT. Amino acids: CASSFPSHTGELFF.

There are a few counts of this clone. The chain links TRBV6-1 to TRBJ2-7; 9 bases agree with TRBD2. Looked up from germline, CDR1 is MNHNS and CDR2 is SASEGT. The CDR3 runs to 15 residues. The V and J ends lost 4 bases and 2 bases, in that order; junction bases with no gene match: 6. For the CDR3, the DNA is TGTGCCAGCAGTGCGATAGCGGGAGCGACCTACGAGCAGTACTTC. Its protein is CASSAIAGATYEQYF.

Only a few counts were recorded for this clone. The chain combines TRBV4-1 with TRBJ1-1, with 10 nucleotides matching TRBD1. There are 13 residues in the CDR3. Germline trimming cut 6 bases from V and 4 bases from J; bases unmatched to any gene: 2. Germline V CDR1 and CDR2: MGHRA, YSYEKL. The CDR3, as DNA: TGCGCCAGCAGGGGACAGGGGTCCACTGAAGCTTTCTTT. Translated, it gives CASRGQGSTEAFF.